This T cell receptor (beta chain) originates from a study of blood T cell repertoires in COVID-19. TCRdb keeps only in-frame clones here, not all; method: immunoSEQ multiplex PCR. The table records tens of thousands of clones, about 83% of them present only once. Trimming left V 6 bases short and J 5 bases short, with 16 bases between. The CDR3 consists of 14 residues. Germline loops: CDR1 MDHEN, CDR2 SYDVKM. The source is a woman aged 80 or over with active or convalescent COVID-19. V and J are TRBV28 and TRBJ1-2, with D possibly matching TRBD1 (5 bases). The sample comprised peripheral blood. For the CDR3, the DNA is TGTGCCAGCAGCCTAAACGACAGAGCTTATGGCTACACCTTC. Translation: CASSLNDRAYGYTF.